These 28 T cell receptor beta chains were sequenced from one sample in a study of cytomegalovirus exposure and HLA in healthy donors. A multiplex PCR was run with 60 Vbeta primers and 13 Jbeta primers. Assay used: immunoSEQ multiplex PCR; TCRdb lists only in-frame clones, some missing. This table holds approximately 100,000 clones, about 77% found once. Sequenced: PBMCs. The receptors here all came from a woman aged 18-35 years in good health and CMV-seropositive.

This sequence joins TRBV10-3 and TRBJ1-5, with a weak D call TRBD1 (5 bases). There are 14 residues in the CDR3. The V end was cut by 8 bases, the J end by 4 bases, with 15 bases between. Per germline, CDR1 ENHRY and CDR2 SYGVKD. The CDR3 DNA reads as TGTGCCATCGGGGGGACGGTCGATAATCAGCCCCAGCATTTT. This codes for CAIGGTVDNQPQHF.

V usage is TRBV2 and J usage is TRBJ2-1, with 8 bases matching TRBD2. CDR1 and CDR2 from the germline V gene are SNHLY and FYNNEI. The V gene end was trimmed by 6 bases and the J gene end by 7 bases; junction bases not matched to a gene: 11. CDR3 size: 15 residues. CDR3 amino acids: CASSGRAPGVNEQFF. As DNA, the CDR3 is TGTGCCAGCAGCGGGAGGGCCCCTGGAGTGAATGAGCAGTTCTTC.

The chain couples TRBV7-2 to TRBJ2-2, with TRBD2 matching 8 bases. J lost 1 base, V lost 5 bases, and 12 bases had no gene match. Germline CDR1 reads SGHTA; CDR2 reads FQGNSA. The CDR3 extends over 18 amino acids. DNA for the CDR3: TGTGCCAGCAGCCTAGGAACTACACTAGCGGTGAACACCGGGGAGCTGTTTTTT. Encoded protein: CASSLGTTLAVNTGELFF.

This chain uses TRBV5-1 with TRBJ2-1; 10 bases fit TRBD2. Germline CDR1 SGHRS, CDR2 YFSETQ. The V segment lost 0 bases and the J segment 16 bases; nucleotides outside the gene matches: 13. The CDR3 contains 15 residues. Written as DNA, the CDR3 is TGCGCCAGCAGCTTGGCCGGAGCGGGAGGGGATCTTGGATTCTTC. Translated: CASSLAGAGGDLGFF. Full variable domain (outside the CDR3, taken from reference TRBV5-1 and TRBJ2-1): KAGVTQTPRYLIKTRGQQVTLSCSPISGHRSVSWYQQTPGQGLQFLFEYFSETQRNKGNFPGRFSGRQFSNSRSEMNVSTLELGDSALYLCASSLAGAGGDLGFFGPGTRLTVL.

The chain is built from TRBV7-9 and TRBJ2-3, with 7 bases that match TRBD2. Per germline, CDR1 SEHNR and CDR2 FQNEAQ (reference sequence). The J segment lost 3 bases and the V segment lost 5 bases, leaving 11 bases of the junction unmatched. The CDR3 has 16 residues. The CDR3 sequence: CASSHQWLAVTDTQYF. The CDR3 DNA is TGTGCCAGCAGCCACCAGTGGCTAGCGGTGACAGATACGCAGTATTTT.

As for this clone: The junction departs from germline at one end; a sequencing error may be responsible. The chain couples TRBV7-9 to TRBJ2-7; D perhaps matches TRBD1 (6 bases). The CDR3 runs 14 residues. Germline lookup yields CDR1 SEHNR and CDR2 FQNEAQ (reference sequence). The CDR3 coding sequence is TGTGCCAGCAGCTTGGGGACACAAACCTACGAGCAGTGCTTC. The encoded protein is CASSLGTQTYEQCF.

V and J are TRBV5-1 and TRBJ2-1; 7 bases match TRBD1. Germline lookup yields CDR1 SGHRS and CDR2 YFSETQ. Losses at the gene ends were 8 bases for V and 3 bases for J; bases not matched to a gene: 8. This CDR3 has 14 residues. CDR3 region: CASNDRVGYNEQFF. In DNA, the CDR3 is TGCGCCAGTAACGACAGGGTGGGCTACAATGAGCAGTTCTTC. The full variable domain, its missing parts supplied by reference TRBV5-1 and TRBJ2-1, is KAGVTQTPRYLIKTRGQQVTLSCSPISGHRSVSWYQQTPGQGLQFLFEYFSETQRNKGNFPGRFSGRQFSNSRSEMNVSTLELGDSALYLCASNDRVGYNEQFFGPGTRLTVL.

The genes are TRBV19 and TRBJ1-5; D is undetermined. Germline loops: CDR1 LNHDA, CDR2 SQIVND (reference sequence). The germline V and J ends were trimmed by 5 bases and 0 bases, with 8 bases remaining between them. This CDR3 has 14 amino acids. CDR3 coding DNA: TGTGCCAGTAGTCGAGGTTATAGCAATCAGCCCCAGCATTTT. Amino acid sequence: CASSRGYSNQPQHF.

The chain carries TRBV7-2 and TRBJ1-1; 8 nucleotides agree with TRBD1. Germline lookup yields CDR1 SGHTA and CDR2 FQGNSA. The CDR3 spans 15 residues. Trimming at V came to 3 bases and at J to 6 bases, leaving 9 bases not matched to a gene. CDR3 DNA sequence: TGTGCCAGCAGCTTTGAAAGGACAGGGAGGCCTGAAGCTTTCTTT. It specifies CASSFERTGRPEAFF.

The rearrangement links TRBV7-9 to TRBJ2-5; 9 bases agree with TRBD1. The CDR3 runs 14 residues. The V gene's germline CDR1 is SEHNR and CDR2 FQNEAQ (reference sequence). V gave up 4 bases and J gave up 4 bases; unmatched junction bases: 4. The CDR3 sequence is CASSYGTGRETQYF. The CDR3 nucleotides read TGTGCCAGCAGCTACGGGACAGGGAGAGAGACCCAGTACTTC.

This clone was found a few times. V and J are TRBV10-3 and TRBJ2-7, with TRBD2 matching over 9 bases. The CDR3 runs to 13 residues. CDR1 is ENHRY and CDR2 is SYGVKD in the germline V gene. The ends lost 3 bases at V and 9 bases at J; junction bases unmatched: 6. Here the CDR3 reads CAISDLAGNGQYF. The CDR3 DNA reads TGTGCCATCAGTGATCTAGCGGGAAACGGGCAGTACTTC.

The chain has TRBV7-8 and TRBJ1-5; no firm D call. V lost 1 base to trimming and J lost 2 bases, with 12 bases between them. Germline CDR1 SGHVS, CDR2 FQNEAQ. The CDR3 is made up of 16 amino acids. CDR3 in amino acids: CASSLEGDKGNQPQHF. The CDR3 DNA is TGTGCCAGCAGCTTAGAAGGAGATAAAGGCAATCAGCCCCAGCATTTT.

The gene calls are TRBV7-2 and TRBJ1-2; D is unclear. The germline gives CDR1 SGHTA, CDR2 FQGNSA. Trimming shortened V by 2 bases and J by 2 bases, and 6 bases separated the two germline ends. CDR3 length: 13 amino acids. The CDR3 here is CASSLLANYGYTF. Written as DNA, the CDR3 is TGTGCCAGCAGCTTACTAGCGAACTATGGCTACACCTTC.

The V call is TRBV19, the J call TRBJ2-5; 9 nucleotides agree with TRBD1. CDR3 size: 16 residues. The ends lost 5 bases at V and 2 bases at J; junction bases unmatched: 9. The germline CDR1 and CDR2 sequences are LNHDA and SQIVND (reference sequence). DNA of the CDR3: TGTGCCAGTAGTCGACCGGGACAGGGCGAACAAGAGACCCAGTACTTC. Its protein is CASSRPGQGEQETQYF.

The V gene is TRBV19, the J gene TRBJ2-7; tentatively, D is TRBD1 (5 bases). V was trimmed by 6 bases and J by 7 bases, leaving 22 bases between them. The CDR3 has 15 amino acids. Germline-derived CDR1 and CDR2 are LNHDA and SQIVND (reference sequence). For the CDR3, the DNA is TGTGCCAGTAGCACAACGACAGCTCCTCTAGGGGAGCAGTACTTC. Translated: CASSTTTAPLGEQYF. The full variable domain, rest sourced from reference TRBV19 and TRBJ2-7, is DGGITQSPKYLFRKEGQNVTLSCEQNLNHDAMYWYRQDPGQGLRLIYYSQIVNDFQKGDIAEGYSVSREKKESFPLTVTSAQKNPTAFYLCASSTTTAPLGEQYFGPGTRLTVT.

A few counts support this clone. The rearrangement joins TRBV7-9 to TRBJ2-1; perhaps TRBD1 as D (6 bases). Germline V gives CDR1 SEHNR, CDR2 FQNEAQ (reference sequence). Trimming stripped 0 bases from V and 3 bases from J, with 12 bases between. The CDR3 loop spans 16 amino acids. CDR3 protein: CASSLAVGGFYNEQFF. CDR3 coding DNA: TGTGCCAGCAGCTTAGCTGTAGGGGGATTCTACAATGAGCAGTTCTTC.

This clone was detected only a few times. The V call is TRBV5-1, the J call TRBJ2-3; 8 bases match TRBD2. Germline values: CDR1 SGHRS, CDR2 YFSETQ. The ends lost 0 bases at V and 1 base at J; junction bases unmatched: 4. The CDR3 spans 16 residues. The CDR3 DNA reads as TGCGCCAGCAGCTTGGCCCTACTAGCGGGCACAGATACGCAGTATTTT. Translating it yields CASSLALLAGTDTQYF.

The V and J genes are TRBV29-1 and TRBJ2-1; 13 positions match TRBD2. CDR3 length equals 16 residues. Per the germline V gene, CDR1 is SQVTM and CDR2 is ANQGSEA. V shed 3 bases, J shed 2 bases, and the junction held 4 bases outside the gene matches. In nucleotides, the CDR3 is TGCAGCGTTGAGGGGGGACTAGCGGGGACCTACAATGAGCAGTTCTTC. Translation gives CSVEGGLAGTYNEQFF.

The CDR3 loop reads CASSFLQETQYF. The CDR3 bases are TGTGCCAGCAGTTTTCTACAAGAGACCCAGTACTTC. The J gene is TRBJ2-5, the V gene TRBV28; D unresolved. The CDR3 extends over 12 amino acids. Germline lookup yields CDR1 MDHEN and CDR2 SYDVKM. V gave up 3 bases and J gave up 2 bases, with 4 bases separating them.

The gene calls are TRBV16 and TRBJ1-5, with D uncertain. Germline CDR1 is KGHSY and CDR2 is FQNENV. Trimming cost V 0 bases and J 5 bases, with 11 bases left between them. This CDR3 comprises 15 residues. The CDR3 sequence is CASSQSRFGDQPQHF. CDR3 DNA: TGTGCCAGCAGCCAATCTCGTTTCGGAGATCAGCCCCAGCATTTT.

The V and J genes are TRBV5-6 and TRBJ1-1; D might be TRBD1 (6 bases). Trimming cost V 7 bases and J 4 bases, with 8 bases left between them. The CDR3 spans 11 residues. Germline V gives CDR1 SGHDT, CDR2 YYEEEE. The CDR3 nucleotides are TGTGCCAGCCAGGGGAGCACTGAAGCTTTCTTT. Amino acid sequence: CASQGSTEAFF.

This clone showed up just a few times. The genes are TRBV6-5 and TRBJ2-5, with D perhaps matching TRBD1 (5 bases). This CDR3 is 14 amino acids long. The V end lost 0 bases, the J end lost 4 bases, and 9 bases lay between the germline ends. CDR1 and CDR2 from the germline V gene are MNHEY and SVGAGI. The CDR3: CASSYSGQGETQYF. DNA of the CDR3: TGTGCCAGCAGTTACTCCGGGCAGGGAGAGACCCAGTACTTC.

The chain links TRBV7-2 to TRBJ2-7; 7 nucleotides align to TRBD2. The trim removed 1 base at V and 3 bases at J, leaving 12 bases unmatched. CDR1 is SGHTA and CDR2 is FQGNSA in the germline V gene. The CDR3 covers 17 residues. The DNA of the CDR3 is TGTGCCAGCAGCTTAGGATCTCTCGGCGGGAGATTCTACGAGCAGTACTTC. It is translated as CASSLGSLGGRFYEQYF. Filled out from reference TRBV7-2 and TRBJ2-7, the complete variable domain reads GAGVSQSPSNKVTEKGKDVELRCDPISGHTALYWYRQSLGQGLEFLIYFQGNSAPDKSGLPSDRFSAERTGGSVSTLTIQRTQQEDSAVYLCASSLGSLGGRFYEQYFGPGTRLTVT.

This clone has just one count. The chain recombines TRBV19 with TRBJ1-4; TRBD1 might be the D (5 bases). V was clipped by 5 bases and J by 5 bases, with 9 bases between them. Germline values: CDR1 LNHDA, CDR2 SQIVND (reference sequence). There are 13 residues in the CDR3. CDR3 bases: TGTGCCAGTAGTCAGGGATTAAATGAAAAACTGTTTTTT. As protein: CASSQGLNEKLFF.

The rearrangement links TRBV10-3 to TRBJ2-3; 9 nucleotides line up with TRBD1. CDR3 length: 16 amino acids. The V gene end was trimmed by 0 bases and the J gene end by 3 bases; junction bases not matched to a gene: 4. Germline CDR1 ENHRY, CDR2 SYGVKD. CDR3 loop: CAISESRQGVTDTQYF. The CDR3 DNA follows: TGTGCCATCAGTGAGTCGCGACAGGGGGTAACAGATACGCAGTATTTT.

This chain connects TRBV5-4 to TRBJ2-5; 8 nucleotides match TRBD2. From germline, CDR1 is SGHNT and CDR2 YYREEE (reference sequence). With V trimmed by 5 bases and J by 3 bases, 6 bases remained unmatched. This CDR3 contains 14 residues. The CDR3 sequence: CASRLSGGEETQYF. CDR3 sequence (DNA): TGTGCCAGCAGATTGTCGGGAGGGGAAGAGACCCAGTACTTC.

The CDR3: CATSRDAGEETQYF. The DNA for the CDR3 is TGTGCCACCAGCAGAGATGCGGGGGAAGAGACCCAGTACTTC. The chain is built from TRBV15 and TRBJ2-5; TRBD2 matches at 7 bases. After removal of 0 bases from V and 3 bases from J, the junction contained 1 base not matched to a gene. This CDR3 has 14 residues. Germline loops: CDR1 LNHNV, CDR2 YYDKDF (reference sequence).

The CDR3 sequence: CASSLIPGDQPQHF. CDR3 nucleotide sequence: TGTGCCAGCAGTTTGATTCCGGGAGATCAGCCCCAGCATTTT. This rearrangement joins TRBV27 to TRBJ1-5; no reliable D call. The ends were cut back, 3 bases at V and 5 bases at J, with 11 bases in the middle. The CDR3 runs 14 residues. CDR1 is MNHEY, CDR2 SMNVEV, per germline (reference sequence).